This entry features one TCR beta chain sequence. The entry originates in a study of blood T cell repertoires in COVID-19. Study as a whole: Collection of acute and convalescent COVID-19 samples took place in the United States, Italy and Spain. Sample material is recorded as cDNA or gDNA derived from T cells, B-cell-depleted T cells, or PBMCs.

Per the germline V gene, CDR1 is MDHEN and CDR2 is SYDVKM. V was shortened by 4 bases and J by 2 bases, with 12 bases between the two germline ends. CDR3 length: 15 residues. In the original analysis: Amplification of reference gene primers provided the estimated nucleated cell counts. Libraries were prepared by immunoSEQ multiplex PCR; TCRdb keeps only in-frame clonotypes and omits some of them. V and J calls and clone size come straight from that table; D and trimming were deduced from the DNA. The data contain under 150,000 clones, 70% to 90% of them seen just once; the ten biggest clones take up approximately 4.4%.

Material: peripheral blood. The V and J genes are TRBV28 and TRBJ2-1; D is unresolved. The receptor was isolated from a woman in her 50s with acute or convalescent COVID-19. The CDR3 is CASSSLTPPYNEQFF. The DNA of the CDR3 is TGTGCCAGCAGTTCCCTAACCCCTCCCTACAATGAGCAGTTCTTC.